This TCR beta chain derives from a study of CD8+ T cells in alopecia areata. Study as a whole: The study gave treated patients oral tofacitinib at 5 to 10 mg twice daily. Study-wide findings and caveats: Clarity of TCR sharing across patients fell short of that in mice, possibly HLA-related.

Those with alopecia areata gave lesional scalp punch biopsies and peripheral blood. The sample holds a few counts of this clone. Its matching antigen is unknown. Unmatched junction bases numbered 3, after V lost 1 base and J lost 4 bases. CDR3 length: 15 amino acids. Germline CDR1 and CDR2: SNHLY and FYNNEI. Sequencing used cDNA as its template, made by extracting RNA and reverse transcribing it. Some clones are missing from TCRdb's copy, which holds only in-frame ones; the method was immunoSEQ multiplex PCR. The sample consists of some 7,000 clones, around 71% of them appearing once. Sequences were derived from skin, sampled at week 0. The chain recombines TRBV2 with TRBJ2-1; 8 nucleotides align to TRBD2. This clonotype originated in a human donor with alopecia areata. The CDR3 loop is CASSEGLAGYNEQFF. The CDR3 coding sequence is TGTGCCAGCAGTGAAGGGCTAGCGGGTTACAATGAGCAGTTCTTC.